This passage covers 19 T cell receptor beta chains from one sample sequenced in a study of T cell responses to AZD1222 COVID-19 vaccine (dated by TCRdb to the early 2020s). Libraries came from the immunoSEQ multiplex PCR assay. TCRdb took over this immuneACCESS table, retaining in-frame rearrangements with V and J assigned. Such tables are incomplete; in checked studies, under half of the missing clones stem from an unresolved V gene, and the remainder is unexplained. The sample table contains 84,000 or so clones; only one count was recorded for roughly nine tenths of them. The ten biggest clones cover around 3.2% of the sample. Interpreted using the paper, the time point label stands for: about 28 days (+/-7) after the second vaccine dose. The source was peripheral blood, collected 28 days after the second AZD1222 dose. These receptors originate from an adult who received the AZD1222 COVID-19 vaccine.

In the case of this clone: This same CDR3 is encoded by further DNA sequences in the sample. The CDR3 loop is CASSLNTGELFF. The DNA for the CDR3 is TGTGCCAGCAGCCTGAACACCGGGGAGCTGTTTTTT. V usage is TRBV11-3 and J usage is TRBJ2-2, with D hard to call. The germline V gene encodes CDR1 SGHNT and CDR2 YENEEA. The CDR3 is 12 amino acids. V was pared by 5 bases and J by 1 base, with 2 bases between. The full variable domain, rest sourced from reference TRBV11-3 and TRBJ2-2, is EAGVVQSPRYKIIEKKQPVAFWCNPISGHNTLYWYLQNLGQGPELLIRYENEEAVDDSQLPKDRFSAERLKGVDSTLKIQPAELGDSAVYLCASSLNTGELFFGEGSRLTVL.

This chain links TRBV30 with TRBJ2-7; 13 bases are shared with TRBD2. The length of the CDR3 is 14 residues. Germline-derived CDR1 and CDR2 are GTSNPN and SVGIG (reference sequence). The J segment lost 2 bases and the V segment lost 5 bases, leaving 3 bases of the junction unmatched. The CDR3 protein is CAWRTSGGTYEQYF. The CDR3 nucleotides are TGTGCCTGGCGGACTAGCGGGGGCACCTACGAGCAGTACTTC.

The chain couples TRBV27 to TRBJ2-1; D call uncertain. Trimming stripped 4 bases from V and 0 bases from J, with 16 bases between. CDR3 size: 17 residues. Germline V gives CDR1 MNHEY, CDR2 SMNVEV (reference sequence). The CDR3 is CASSSNAGRTSYNEQFF. CDR3 coding DNA: TGTGCCAGCAGTTCAAACGCCGGACGGACCTCCTACAATGAGCAGTTCTTC.

V is TRBV11-3 and J is TRBJ2-1; D is possibly TRBD1 or TRBD2 (6 bases each). V was pared by 3 bases and J by 6 bases, with 12 bases between. Germline V gene lookup returns CDR1 SGHNT and CDR2 YENEEA. This CDR3 is 14 amino acids long. CDR3 nucleotides: TGTGCCAGCAGCTTGGGGGGCGCGATCAATGAGCAGTTCTTC. It yields the protein CASSLGGAINEQFF.

The chain combines TRBV7-2 with TRBJ1-1; D gene uncertain. The V end was cut by 4 bases, the J end by 5 bases, with 11 bases between. Germline V gene data show CDR1 as SGHTA and CDR2 as FQGNSA. The CDR3 totals 13 residues. CDR3 nucleotide sequence: TGTGCCAGCAGCTATTCAGTAGAAACTGAAGCTTTCTTT. This sequence encodes CASSYSVETEAFF.

This chain joins TRBV10-3 and TRBJ1-2; D possibly corresponds to TRBD1 (6 bases). The germline V gene has CDR1 ENHRY and CDR2 SYGVKD. V lost 10 bases to trimming and J lost 7 bases, with 22 bases between them. The CDR3 consists of 14 residues. CDR3 coding DNA: TGTGCCACCGAAGAGAAGAATTCAGGGGTTGGCTACACCTTC. Its protein product is CATEEKNSGVGYTF.

This chain joins TRBV5-5 and TRBJ2-3; TRBD2 is a possible D gene (5 bases). The CDR3 has 16 amino acids. Germline assignment: CDR1 SGHKS and CDR2 YYEKEE (reference sequence). Trimming cost V 0 bases and J 1 base, with 12 bases left between them. CDR3 coding DNA: TGTGCCAGCAGCTTGGGGGAGAGCGGAGGCACAGATACGCAGTATTTT. It specifies CASSLGESGGTDTQYF.

This clone was recorded a few times. The chain joins TRBV11-3 to TRBJ2-2; 7 bases match TRBD1. J lost 7 bases, V lost 5 bases, and 7 bases had no gene match. This CDR3 spans 14 amino acids. Germline V lookup: CDR1 SGHNT, CDR2 YENEEA. The CDR3 nucleotides are TGTGCCAGCAGCGCAATTCCAGGGGGCGGGGAGCTGTTTTTT. Its protein product is CASSAIPGGGELFF.

V gene TRBV5-1 combines with J gene TRBJ2-1; 7 positions agree with TRBD2. The CDR3 is 16 residues long. Germline trimming cut 0 bases from V and 5 bases from J; bases unmatched to any gene: 8. Germline CDR1 reads SGHRS; CDR2 reads YFSETQ. The CDR3 here is CASSLGHAGVDNEQFF. CDR3 coding DNA: TGCGCCAGCAGCTTGGGCCATGCGGGGGTTGACAATGAGCAGTTCTTC.

The rearrangement joins TRBV5-4 to TRBJ1-1; D is ambiguous. Germline values: CDR1 SGHNT, CDR2 YYREEE (reference sequence). This CDR3 spans 13 amino acids. With 0 bases removed from V and 4 bases from J, the gap between germline ends came to 7 bases. CDR3 loop: CASSLEGGTEAFF. The CDR3 coding sequence is TGTGCCAGCAGCTTGGAAGGAGGCACTGAAGCTTTCTTT.

The V and J genes are TRBV5-1 and TRBJ1-1, with D perhaps matching TRBD1 (6 bases). Germline assignment: CDR1 SGHRS and CDR2 YFSETQ. Trimming pared 4 bases from V and 10 bases from J, leaving 20 bases between. The CDR3 consists of 14 residues. The CDR3: CASSPNLGATRAFF. CDR3 nucleotide sequence: TGCGCCAGCAGCCCTAATTTGGGGGCCACCCGAGCTTTCTTT. The full variable domain, completed using reference TRBV5-1 and TRBJ1-1, is KAGVTQTPRYLIKTRGQQVTLSCSPISGHRSVSWYQQTPGQGLQFLFEYFSETQRNKGNFPGRFSGRQFSNSRSEMNVSTLELGDSALYLCASSPNLGATRAFFGQGTRLTVV.

The V and J genes are TRBV25-1 and TRBJ1-2; maybe TRBD1 (6 bases). The germline V gene has CDR1 MGHDK and CDR2 SYGVNS. This CDR3 comprises 14 residues. Trimming removed 1 base at V and 8 bases at J, with 14 bases between. The CDR3 DNA sequence: TGTGCCAGCAGTGAATTAAGGAAAGGGACAGGCTACACCTTC. Its protein is CASSELRKGTGYTF.

The chain links TRBV6-1 to TRBJ1-6; 11 bases map to TRBD1. This CDR3 has 15 residues. V gave up 2 bases and J gave up 10 bases; unmatched junction bases: 4. CDR1 and CDR2 (germline): MNHNS, SASEGT. The CDR3 DNA is TGTGCCAGCAGTGAAATCGGGACAGGGGGATCACCCCTCCACTTT. This codes for CASSEIGTGGSPLHF.

The V gene is TRBV18, the J gene TRBJ2-3, with no clear D. This CDR3 is built from 12 residues. Trimming left V 3 bases short and J 2 bases short, with 3 bases between. Germline V lookup: CDR1 KGHSH, CDR2 LQKENI. This CDR3 reads CASSPVTDTQYF. The CDR3 coding sequence is TGTGCCAGCTCACCCGTCACAGATACGCAGTATTTT.

This clone was counted once. V and J are TRBV5-6 and TRBJ1-2, with D possibly matching TRBD1 (6 bases). CDR1 and CDR2 from the germline V gene are SGHDT and YYEEEE. V lost 4 bases and J 7 bases, leaving 14 bases between the germline ends. CDR3 length equals 13 residues. The CDR3 region is CASSQQGLGGYTF. Here the CDR3 DNA reads TGTGCCAGCAGCCAACAGGGTCTCGGTGGCTACACCTTC.

The chain recombines TRBV30 with TRBJ1-6; 8 bases agree with TRBD1. The CDR3 contains 16 residues. Germline CDR1 and CDR2: GTSNPN and SVGIG (reference sequence). Trimming removed 3 bases from V and 11 bases from J; junction bases left unmatched: 15. CDR3 bases: TGTGCCTGGAGCCCCACCCCCGGGACAGGCAGGACACCCCTCCACTTT. It specifies CAWSPTPGTGRTPLHF.

In this sample, this clone turned up many times. This rearrangement joins TRBV6-5 to TRBJ1-2; TRBD1 might be the D (5 bases). CDR1 is MNHEY and CDR2 is SVGAGI in the germline V gene. The CDR3 is 16 residues long. Trimming stripped 2 bases from V and 8 bases from J, with 21 bases between. Written as DNA, the CDR3 is TGTGCCAGCAGTTACCCCTCCCCGGGTGGGGGGGTAGGCTACACCTTC. Its protein product is CASSYPSPGGGVGYTF.

The chain has TRBV11-2 and TRBJ2-7; D unclear. CDR3 length: 14 amino acids. The germline gives CDR1 SGHAT, CDR2 FQNNGV. Trimming shortened V by 0 bases and J by 4 bases, and 10 bases separated the two germline ends. The CDR3 region is CASSLDWIGYEQYF. The DNA of the CDR3 is TGTGCCAGCAGCTTAGATTGGATAGGGTACGAGCAGTACTTC.

This chain uses TRBV4-1 with TRBJ1-1, with D perhaps matching TRBD1 (5 bases). CDR1 is MGHRA and CDR2 is YSYEKL in the germline V gene. With 0 bases removed from V and 6 bases from J, the gap between germline ends came to 14 bases. The CDR3 runs 15 residues. CDR3 nucleotides: TGCGCCAGCAGCCAAGAAAGGGGCGGGACCCCTGAAGCTTTCTTT. Its protein is CASSQERGGTPEAFF.